This is a list of T cell receptor delta chains from one sample in a study of Vδ1+ human thymocytes. TCRdb re-called the multiplex PCR reads through CATT. The sample gives approximately 25,000 delta-chain clones, 25% to 35% of which show up once; roughly 1.6% is in the top ten. The sample consisted of Vdelta1+ gamma-delta thymocytes from the thymus. The receptor source for this set is a boy in the first two years of life who had congenital heart surgery. Both conserved end residues are part of each CDR3. The D gene is left open where the match is weak. Clone size is shown for a subset of rows, as once, few, many or a class of expanded clone.

J gene | V gene | clone size | D gene | CDR3 protein | CDR3 DNA
TRDJ1 | TRDV1 | once | TRDD3 | CALGGYLPVSGGFSTDKLIF | TGTGCTCTTGGGGGATACCTTCCTGTTTCTGGGGGATTCTCTACCGATAAACTCATCTTT
TRDJ1 | TRDV1 | few | . | CALGSSAQTPVTDKLIF | TGTGCTCTTGGTTCATCGGCCCAAACTCCGGTCACCGATAAACTCATCTTT
TRDJ1 | TRDV1 | few | TRDD3 | CAPGDHTPYWGSLYTDKLIF | TGTGCTCCTGGGGACCATACTCCTTACTGGGGGTCACTGTACACCGATAAACTCATCTTT
TRDJ1 | TRDV1 | few | . | CALGVRIPETLVYTDKLIF | TGTGCTCTTGGGGTAAGAATCCCTGAAACTTTGGTGTACACCGATAAACTCATCTTT
TRDJ1 | TRDV1 | few | TRDD3 | CALGEKPRTGGYREEYTDKLIF | TGTGCTCTTGGGGAAAAACCCCGGACTGGGGGATACAGAGAGGAGTACACCGATAAACTCATCTTT
TRDJ1 | TRDV1 | few | TRDD2 | CALGVRTPSFNKLIF | TGTGCTCTTGGGGTCAGGACCCCTTCCTTTAATAAACTCATCTTT
TRDJ1 | TRDV1 | few | TRDD3 | CALGELTSYGVLGDTIRYTDKLIF | TGTGCTCTTGGGGAACTAACCTCCTACGGGGTACTGGGGGATACGATCCGGTACACCGATAAACTCATCTTT
TRDJ1 | TRDV1 | few | . | CALGELAGEWGTDKLIF | TGTGCTCTTGGGGAACTTGCGGGGGAATGGGGCACCGATAAACTCATCTTT
TRDJ1 | TRDV1 | . | TRDD3 | CALGDPAFSRGYAVFRTDKLIF | TGTGCTCTTGGGGATCCGGCCTTCTCACGGGGATACGCAGTCTTTCGCACCGATAAACTCATCTTT
TRDJ1 | TRDV1 | . | TRDD3 | CALGSPRFPLGDTKYTDKLIF | TGTGCTCTTGGGAGCCCTAGGTTTCCTCTGGGGGATACTAAGTACACCGATAAACTCATCTTT
TRDJ1 | TRDV1 | few | . | CALGEPRFLRGGGRYTDKLIF | TGTGCTCTTGGGGAACCCCGCTTCCTTCGAGGGGGGGGACGGTACACCGATAAACTCATCTTT
TRDJ1 | TRDV1 | . | TRDD3 | CALGVPGGRNRTGGSPKLIF | TGTGCTCTTGGGGTCCCAGGCGGCCGAAACCGTACTGGGGGATCCCCAAAACTCATCTTT
TRDJ1 | TRDV1 | . | . | CALGRGADKLIF | TGTGCTCTTGGAAGGGGGGCCGATAAACTCATCTTT
TRDJ1 | TRDV1 | once | . | CALGGNACGFTYTDKLIF | TGTGCTCTTGGGGGAAACGCCTGTGGGTTCACGTACACCGATAAACTCATCTTT
TRDJ1 | TRDV1 | . | . | CALGERELGAPYTDKLIF | TGTGCTCTTGGGGAAAGAGAATTGGGGGCCCCATACACCGATAAACTCATCTTT
TRDJ1 | TRDV1 | . | . | CALGANYFLKFGFSNELIF | TGTGCTCTTGGGGCCAATTACTTCCTGAAGTTCGGTTTTAGTAATGAACTCATCTTT
TRDJ1 | TRDV1 | few | . | CALGELCPNPHTDKLIF | TGTGCTCTTGGGGAACTATGTCCAAACCCCCACACCGATAAACTCATCTTT
TRDJ1 | TRDV1 | few | TRDD3 | CALGEARLPERTGGSHTDKLIF | TGTGCTCTTGGGGAAGCTAGGCTCCCTGAACGTACTGGGGGTTCCCACACCGATAAACTCATCTTT
TRDJ1 | TRDV1 | many | . | CALGELGLSDKLIF | TGTGCTCTTGGGGAACTAGGTTTGAGCGATAAACTCATCTTT
TRDJ1 | TRDV1 | . | . | CALGQRSLGQAPTKTDKLIF | TGTGCTCTTGGGCAACGAAGCCTAGGACAGGCCCCAACAAAAACCGATAAACTCATCTTT
TRDJ1 | TRDV1 | . | . | CALGSSAFFKGWARLRSDKLIF | TGTGCTCTTGGTTCATCCGCCTTCTTCAAAGGGTGGGCTCGACTACGGTCCGATAAACTCATCTTT
TRDJ1 | TRDV1 | . | . | CALGELRPSWGWTDKLIF | TGTGCTCTTGGGGAACTTCGGCCTTCTTGGGGTTGGACCGATAAACTCATCTTT
TRDJ1 | TRDV1 | . | . | CALGELMALLHSTGLDKLIF | TGTGCTCTTGGGGAACTTATGGCCCTCCTACACTCAACTGGTCTCGATAAACTCATCTTT
TRDJ1 | TRDV1 | medium-sized | . | CALGSRDMELIF | TGTGCTCTTGGGTCCAGGGATATGGAACTCATCTTT
TRDJ1 | TRDV1 | . | . | CALGERGPAPADKLIF | TGTGCTCTTGGGGAACGGGGCCCCGCCCCTGCCGATAAACTCATCTTT
TRDJ1 | TRDV1 | . | . | CALGEQRSLTPVLRHKLIF | TGTGCTCTTGGGGAACAAAGGAGCCTCACTCCGGTTCTGAGACATAAACTCATCTTT
TRDJ1 | TRDV1 | few | . | CALGSSPYTDKLIF | TGTGCTCTTGGTAGTTCCCCGTACACCGATAAACTCATCTTT
TRDJ1 | TRDV1 | medium-sized | . | CALGDSADKLIF | TGTGCTCTTGGGGACTCGGCCGATAAACTCATCTTT
TRDJ1 | TRDV2 | . | TRDD3 | CACATGFCWGISTTDKLIF | TGTGCCTGTGCCACCGGCTTTTGCTGGGGGATTTCGACCACCGATAAACTCATCTTT